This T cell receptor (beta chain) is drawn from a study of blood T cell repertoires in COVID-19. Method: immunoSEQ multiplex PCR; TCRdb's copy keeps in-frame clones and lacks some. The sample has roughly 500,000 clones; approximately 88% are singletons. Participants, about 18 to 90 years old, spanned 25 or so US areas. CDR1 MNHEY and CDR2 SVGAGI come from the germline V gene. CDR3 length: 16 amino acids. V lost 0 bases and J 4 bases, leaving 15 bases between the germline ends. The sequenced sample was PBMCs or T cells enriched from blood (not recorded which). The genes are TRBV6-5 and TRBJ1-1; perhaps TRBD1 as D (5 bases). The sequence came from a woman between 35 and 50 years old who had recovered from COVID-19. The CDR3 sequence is CASSYSFAGITTEAFF. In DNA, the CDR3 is TGTGCCAGCAGTTACTCGTTCGCAGGGATTACCACTGAAGCTTTCTTT.